Following are 17 T cell receptor beta chains from one sample sequenced in a study of Ad26.COV2.S vaccination and SARS-CoV-2 variants. Clones were read by immunoSEQ multiplex PCR, and TCRdb kept only the in-frame ones, dropping some. The sample includes about 98,000 clones, over 70% of them seen just once. Source: peripheral blood, taken after recovery from COVID-19. These receptors came from a human donor who had recovered from COVID-19.

The chain carries TRBV4-3 and TRBJ2-3, with D possibly being TRBD2 (5 bases). CDR3 length equals 15 residues. Germline V gene data show CDR1 as LGHNA and CDR2 as YSLEER. V was cut by 0 bases and J by 4 bases, with 11 bases left in between. In DNA, the CDR3 is TGCGCCAGCAGCCAAGATCTTAACGGGGCAGATACGCAGTATTTT. It encodes CASSQDLNGADTQYF.

The gene calls are TRBV4-1 and TRBJ2-2; 7 bases map to TRBD1. This CDR3 has 17 amino acids. Germline V gives CDR1 MGHRA, CDR2 YSYEKL. With V trimmed by 0 bases and J by 0 bases, 4 bases remained unmatched. CDR3 sequence: CASSQDPGQSNTGELFF. In DNA, the CDR3 is TGCGCCAGCAGCCAAGACCCGGGACAGTCGAACACCGGGGAGCTGTTTTTT.

This clone is a singleton in its sample. The chain uses TRBV9 and TRBJ2-2, with D hard to call. V was pared by 0 bases and J by 1 base, with 7 bases between. This CDR3 is built from 15 residues. Germline-derived CDR1 and CDR2 are SGDLS and YYNGEE. CDR3: CASSVVGENTGELFF. The CDR3 coding sequence is TGTGCCAGCAGCGTAGTAGGCGAGAACACCGGGGAGCTGTTTTTT.

The chain links TRBV5-5 to TRBJ1-1; the D is unclear. The CDR3 covers 14 residues. Per the germline V gene, CDR1 is SGHKS and CDR2 is YYEKEE (reference sequence). V lost 5 bases and J lost 1, with 12 bases in between. The CDR3 here is CASSFRTENTEAFF. In DNA, the CDR3 is TGTGCCAGCAGTTTCAGGACGGAGAACACTGAAGCTTTCTTT.

V usage is TRBV10-2 and J usage is TRBJ2-6; no clear D gene. The V gene's germline CDR1 is WSHSY and CDR2 SAAADI. The V gene lost 8 bases and the J gene lost 1 base, with 6 bases spanning the gap. The CDR3 contains 13 residues. DNA of the CDR3: TGCGCCAGCTTGGAATCTGGGGCCAACGTCCTGACTTTC. This codes for CASLESGANVLTF.

The V and J genes are TRBV5-1 and TRBJ2-3; weak D call: TRBD2 (6 bases). The ends were cut back, 5 bases at V and 1 base at J, with 20 bases in the middle. Germline CDR1 and CDR2: SGHRS and YFSETQ. This CDR3 comprises 17 residues. The CDR3 nucleotides are TGCGCCAGCAGACTGCTGGTGGATAGCGGTCGCACAGATACGCAGTATTTT. Protein sequence: CASRLLVDSGRTDTQYF.

The V and J genes are TRBV10-3 and TRBJ1-6; D call uncertain. CDR1 is ENHRY and CDR2 is SYGVKD in the germline V gene. Deletions cut 2 bases from V and 3 bases from J, with 8 bases between. This CDR3 is built from 15 residues. The DNA of the CDR3 is TGTGCCATCAGTGAGCCAGACTACTATAATTCACCCCTCCACTTT. It is translated as CAISEPDYYNSPLHF.

This clone was seen ten or more times. This chain joins TRBV28 and TRBJ1-6, with D unclear. V was shortened by 8 bases and J by 14 bases, with 19 bases between the two germline ends. The CDR3 length is 13 residues. The V gene's germline CDR1 is MDHEN and CDR2 SYDVKM. The CDR3 sequence: CASGVEAGKTLHF. CDR3 sequence (DNA): TGTGCCAGCGGTGTTGAGGCGGGGAAAACCCTCCACTTT.

The chain combines TRBV2 with TRBJ2-1; D tentatively fits TRBD1 or TRBD2 (5 bases each). The CDR3 contains 12 residues. With 2 bases removed from V and 15 bases from J, the gap between germline ends came to 14 bases. Germline values: CDR1 SNHLY, CDR2 FYNNEI. The CDR3, as DNA: TGTGCCAGCAGTGAAAGGGGTGAGCGGACGTTCTTC. It yields the protein CASSERGERTFF.

This chain joins TRBV3-1 (or the pseudogene TRBV3-2) and TRBJ1-1; TRBD1 matches at 7 bases. There are 13 residues in the CDR3. The germline gives CDR1 LGHDT, CDR2 YNNKEL (reference sequence). The V segment lost 5 bases and the J segment 9 bases; nucleotides outside the gene matches: 9. The CDR3 nucleotides read TGTGCCAGCAGCAAAATGGCGACAGGGAAAGCTTTCTTT. It yields the protein CASSKMATGKAFF.

As regards this clone: The same CDR3 also results from other DNA sequences found in this sample. V and J are TRBV28 and TRBJ2-7, with D unclear. Germline lookup yields CDR1 MDHEN and CDR2 SYDVKM. CDR3 length: 13 residues. Trimming removed 7 bases at V and 2 bases at J, with 12 bases between. The CDR3 DNA is TGTGCCAGCAAACGGACGGGTACCTACGAGCAGTACTTC. This encodes CASKRTGTYEQYF.

The genes are TRBV5-1 and TRBJ1-4, with TRBD1 as a possible D gene (6 bases). The CDR3 has 16 amino acids. Trimming pared 0 bases from V and 3 bases from J, leaving 12 bases between. Per germline, CDR1 SGHRS and CDR2 YFSETQ. As DNA, the CDR3 is TGCGCCAGCAGCTTGGAGAGGGGGTTGGCTAATGAAAAACTGTTTTTT. It specifies CASSLERGLANEKLFF.

This chain links TRBV5-1 with TRBJ1-2, with 11 bases that match TRBD1. Per the germline V gene, CDR1 is SGHRS and CDR2 is YFSETQ. V lost 2 bases and J lost 4; bases outside the gene matches: 1. This CDR3 contains 14 residues. CDR3 loop: CASSFGTGGYGYTF. The CDR3 DNA follows: TGCGCCAGCAGCTTTGGGACAGGGGGCTATGGCTACACCTTC.

This chain connects TRBV12-3 or TRBV12-4 to TRBJ1-1, with no clear D. CDR3 length: 13 residues. Between the trimmed V and J ends, which lost 5 bases and 3 bases, there was a span of 10 bases. For the CDR3, the DNA is TGTGCCAGCAGTCCCCACATGGACACTGAAGCTTTCTTT. It is translated as CASSPHMDTEAFF.

This clone has ten or more counts. This chain uses TRBV10-3 with TRBJ1-1, with no clear D. Trimming took off 6 bases at V and 1 base at J, with 9 bases between the two ends. The CDR3 consists of 13 residues. CDR1 and CDR2 from the germline V gene are ENHRY and SYGVKD. CDR3 region: CAISRDSNTEAFF. In DNA form, the CDR3 reads TGTGCCATCAGCAGAGATTCGAACACTGAAGCTTTCTTT.

This clone has only one observation. The gene calls are TRBV5-5 and TRBJ2-1; D not resolved. Germline V gives CDR1 SGHKS, CDR2 YYEKEE (reference sequence). Trimming took 7 bases from V and 4 from J, leaving 27 bases between them. The CDR3 is made up of 18 amino acids. The CDR3 DNA follows: TGTGCCAGCTCCATACAGCGTCCTACGCCGCTAACATACAATGAGCAGTTCTTC. This encodes CASSIQRPTPLTYNEQFF. Variable domain in full (rest from reference TRBV5-5 and TRBJ2-1): DAGVTQSPTHLIKTRGQQVTLRCSPISGHKSVSWYQQVLGQGPQFIFQYYEKEERGRGNFPDRFSARQFPNYSSELNVNALLLGDSALYLCASSIQRPTPLTYNEQFFGPGTRLTVL.

The chain combines TRBV5-1 with TRBJ2-3, with TRBD2 matching over 7 bases. Germline V gene data show CDR1 as SGHRS and CDR2 as YFSETQ. CDR3 size: 15 residues. Trimming cost V 4 bases and J 0 bases; bases outside gene matches: 5. The CDR3 here is CASSLTAGSTDTQYF. The CDR3 DNA sequence: TGCGCCAGCAGCCTAACAGCGGGGAGCACAGATACGCAGTATTTT. Variable domain in full (rest from reference TRBV5-1 and TRBJ2-3): KAGVTQTPRYLIKTRGQQVTLSCSPISGHRSVSWYQQTPGQGLQFLFEYFSETQRNKGNFPGRFSGRQFSNSRSEMNVSTLELGDSALYLCASSLTAGSTDTQYFGPGTRLTVL.